This passage covers 29 T cell receptor beta chains from one sample sequenced in a study of cytomegalovirus exposure and HLA in healthy donors. 60 Vbeta and 13 Jbeta primers were used in PCR. Sequenced by immunoSEQ multiplex PCR; TCRdb stores in-frame clones only, minus some. The sample records over 130,000 clones, approximately 57% being singletons. Sequencing used PBMCs. The receptors derive from a male donor in good health and CMV-seronegative.

V usage is TRBV28 and J usage is TRBJ1-6; 7 bases agree with TRBD1. With V trimmed by 2 bases and J by 7 bases, 11 bases remained unmatched. Germline V gives CDR1 MDHEN, CDR2 SYDVKM. This CDR3 contains 17 residues. The CDR3 DNA follows: TGTGCCAGCAGTTTAACCCTTCTCGACAGGGAGAATTCACCCCTCCACTTT. Translating it yields CASSLTLLDRENSPLHF.

Regarding this clone: The same CDR3 arises from other DNA sequences in this sample as well. This chain connects TRBV18 to TRBJ1-1, with D hard to call. Trimming removed 3 bases at V and 1 base at J, with 6 bases between. The CDR3 loop spans 13 amino acids. Germline assignment: CDR1 KGHSH and CDR2 LQKENI. The CDR3 DNA follows: TGTGCCAGCTCACCTCAGAAGAACACTGAAGCTTTCTTT. It translates to CASSPQKNTEAFF.

A single count supports this clone. The chain joins TRBV9 to TRBJ1-1; weak D call: TRBD1 (6 bases). Trimming stripped 3 bases from V and 4 bases from J, with 10 bases between. From germline, CDR1 is SGDLS and CDR2 YYNGEE. The CDR3 runs to 13 residues. CDR3 bases: TGTGCCAGCAGCGGGGACATGGGCACTGAAGCTTTCTTT. It yields the protein CASSGDMGTEAFF.

About this clone itself: One junction end does not reproduce the germline sequence, and a read error may be involved. This chain connects TRBV7-9 to TRBJ2-5, with TRBD2 matching 8 bases. Germline V gene sequence: CDR1 SEHNR, CDR2 FQNEAQ (reference sequence). CDR3 length: 15 residues. The CDR3 here is CSSSLHPGGQETQYF. The CDR3 bases are TGTTCCAGCAGCTTACACCCGGGGGGGCAAGAGACCCAGTACTTC.

The chain has TRBV10-3 and TRBJ2-2; perhaps TRBD1 as D (5 bases). V lost 8 bases to trimming and J lost 0 bases, with 10 bases between them. The CDR3 contains 14 residues. Germline V gene data show CDR1 as ENHRY and CDR2 as SYGVKD. CDR3 DNA: TGTGCCATCGGGGCCGTAGCGAACACCGGGGAGCTGTTTTTT. Protein sequence: CAIGAVANTGELFF.

V and J are TRBV6-5 and TRBJ2-5; no firm D call. The germline gives CDR1 MNHEY, CDR2 SVGAGI. There are 14 residues in the CDR3. Trimming left V 0 bases short and J 6 bases short, with 11 bases between. The CDR3 DNA sequence: TGTGCCAGCAGTTACTCCCCCTCAGTTCAGACCCAGTACTTC. Amino acid sequence: CASSYSPSVQTQYF.

This chain joins TRBV6-5 and TRBJ2-2; D might be TRBD1 (5 bases). Trimming stripped 6 bases from V and 1 base from J, with 9 bases between. The CDR3 runs to 14 residues. CDR1 and CDR2 (germline): MNHEY, SVGAGI. CDR3 bases: TGTGCCAGCAGAACCGGACAGAACACCGGGGAGCTGTTTTTT. Translating gives CASRTGQNTGELFF.

Notes on this clone: An end of the junction differs from the germline gene, which may be a read error. This chain links TRBV2 with TRBJ1-6; possibly TRBD1 for D (5 bases). CDR1 and CDR2 (germline): SNHLY, FYNNEI. This CDR3 contains 16 residues. CDR3 amino acids: CARRDSASSYNSPLHF. CDR3 DNA sequence: TGTGCCCGCAGAGACAGTGCGAGCTCCTATAATTCACCCCTCCACTTT.

This clone was counted between two and nine times. This rearrangement joins TRBV7-9 to TRBJ2-7, with D possibly TRBD2 on 5 matching bases. CDR1 and CDR2 (germline): SEHNR, FQNEAQ (reference sequence). This CDR3 is 14 amino acids long. Deletions cut 6 bases from V and 0 bases from J, with 12 bases between. The chain's CDR3 is CASRDPSGSYEQYF. Written as DNA, the CDR3 is TGTGCCAGCAGAGATCCAAGCGGCTCCTACGAGCAGTACTTC.

This rearrangement joins TRBV30 to TRBJ1-5; 11 bases map to TRBD1. CDR1 is GTSNPN and CDR2 is SVGIG in the germline V gene (reference sequence). The V gene end was trimmed by 5 bases and the J gene end by 7 bases; junction bases not matched to a gene: 7. The CDR3 is 14 amino acids. The DNA of the CDR3 is TGTGCCTGGGCCGGGACAGGGGGTGGGCAGCCCCAGCATTTT. It specifies CAWAGTGGGQPQHF.

This rearrangement joins TRBV11-2 to TRBJ1-1; perhaps TRBD1 as D (6 bases). The CDR3 is 17 amino acids. Germline V gene sequence: CDR1 SGHAT, CDR2 FQNNGV. V dropped 1 base and J dropped 1 base, with 16 bases sitting between them. In DNA, the CDR3 is TGTGCCAGCAGCTTAGGTCCAGGGGCGCACCCGAACACTGAAGCTTTCTTT. Protein sequence: CASSLGPGAHPNTEAFF. Together with reference TRBV11-2 and TRBJ1-1, the CDR3 gives the full variable domain: EAGVAQSPRYKIIEKRQSVAFWCNPISGHATLYWYQQILGQGPKLLIQFQNNGVVDDSQLPKDRFSAERLKGVDSTLKIQPAKLEDSAVYLCASSLGPGAHPNTEAFFGQGTRLTVV.

This rearrangement joins TRBV6-5 to TRBJ1-1; D is undetermined. CDR1 MNHEY and CDR2 SVGAGI come from the germline V gene. The CDR3 is made up of 11 amino acids. Trimming pared 8 bases from V and 3 bases from J, leaving 7 bases between. The CDR3 nucleotides read TGTGCCAGCCTACGGGACACTGAAGCTTTCTTT. Amino acids: CASLRDTEAFF.

This clone was seen a few times. The chain joins TRBV27 to TRBJ2-7; TRBD1 matches 8 bases. The CDR3 is 16 residues long. After removal of 4 bases from V and 4 bases from J, the junction contained 12 bases not matched to a gene. The germline gives CDR1 MNHEY, CDR2 SMNVEV (reference sequence). The CDR3 nucleotides read TGTGCCAGCAGTTCGTTCTCGACAGGGGTTCGTTACGAGCAGTACTTC. Translating gives CASSSFSTGVRYEQYF.

The chain carries TRBV15 and TRBJ2-7; TRBD1 aligns across 10 bases. This CDR3 has 15 residues. Trimming cost V 5 bases and J 7 bases; bases outside gene matches: 11. Germline loops: CDR1 LNHNV, CDR2 YYDKDF (reference sequence). The CDR3: CATSEPGQGIGEQYF. DNA for the CDR3: TGTGCCACCAGCGAACCGGGACAGGGGATAGGAGAGCAGTACTTC.

The DNA of the CDR3 is TGTGCCATCACCGGACAGGGGGAGATCGAGCAGTACTTC. Protein product: CAITGQGEIEQYF. V gene TRBV10-3 combines with J gene TRBJ2-7; TRBD1 matches 10 bases. The CDR3 spans 13 residues. Germline loops: CDR1 ENHRY, CDR2 SYGVKD. J gave up 6 bases and V 7 bases, and 6 bases lay outside the gene matches.

The genes are TRBV27 and TRBJ2-7, with TRBD1 as a possible D gene (6 bases). Germline CDR1 is MNHEY and CDR2 is SMNVEV (reference sequence). V dropped 5 bases and J dropped 2 bases, with 19 bases sitting between them. The CDR3 is 16 residues long. CDR3 in amino acids: CASSKTQGITTYEQYF. As DNA, the CDR3 is TGTGCCAGCAGTAAAACTCAGGGGATAACTACCTACGAGCAGTACTTC.

This clone has a single count. The CDR3 DNA follows: TGTGCCAGCAGCCCGGGGGGGCCGAGGAATGAGCAGTTCTTC. Its protein product is CASSPGGPRNEQFF. The chain employs TRBV7-3 and TRBJ2-1; 8 bases agree with TRBD2. J was trimmed by 7 bases and V by 5 bases; bases with no gene match: 7. The CDR3 is made up of 14 amino acids. Germline values: CDR1 SGHTA, CDR2 FQGTGA.

This clone appeared a few times. The chain employs TRBV6-1 and TRBJ2-7; D is perhaps TRBD1 (6 bases). V lost 4 bases and J 5 bases, leaving 15 bases between the germline ends. The CDR3 loop spans 14 amino acids. Germline values: CDR1 MNHNS, CDR2 SASEGT. This CDR3 reads CASSVGQGSDEQYF. The CDR3 DNA reads TGTGCCAGCAGTGTCGGCCAGGGGTCCGACGAGCAGTACTTC.

This chain links TRBV18 with TRBJ1-1; tentative D call: TRBD1 (6 bases). Trimming shortened V by 3 bases and J by 11 bases, and 13 bases separated the two germline ends. Germline-derived CDR1 and CDR2 are KGHSH and LQKENI. CDR3 length: 12 amino acids. The CDR3 loop is CASSPGGRGAFF. CDR3 DNA: TGTGCCAGCTCACCCGGGGGGCGTGGGGCTTTCTTT.

The chain joins TRBV27 to TRBJ1-6; 10 bases match TRBD1. Looked up from germline, CDR1 is MNHEY and CDR2 is SMNVEV (reference sequence). This CDR3 comprises 14 residues. V lost 6 bases, J lost 9 bases, and 5 bases stayed unmatched. CDR3: CASRGTGEVSPLHF. The CDR3 nucleotides are TGTGCCAGCAGGGGGACAGGGGAGGTTTCACCCCTCCACTTT.

V is TRBV13 and J is TRBJ2-5; D unresolved. The CDR3 sequence is 14 residues long. Germline V CDR1 and CDR2: PRHDT, FYEKMQ (reference sequence). Trimming pared 0 bases from V and 4 bases from J, leaving 9 bases between. The chain's CDR3 is CASSLGLRRETQYF. The CDR3 bases are TGTGCCAGCAGCTTAGGCCTCAGGCGAGAGACCCAGTACTTC.

The chain couples TRBV6-5 to TRBJ2-7; TRBD1 aligns across 7 bases. J was trimmed by 5 bases and V by 6 bases; bases with no gene match: 4. Germline-derived CDR1 and CDR2 are MNHEY and SVGAGI. The CDR3 spans 12 residues. As DNA, the CDR3 is TGTGCCAGCAGCCACAGGGGCCACGAGCAGTACTTC. Translated, it gives CASSHRGHEQYF.

The CDR3 DNA reads as TGCGCCAGCAGCGATCCAACTAGCGGGGGTTTCGACGAGCAGTACTTC. It translates to CASSDPTSGGFDEQYF. The chain combines TRBV5-1 with TRBJ2-7; TRBD2 aligns across 11 bases. This CDR3 has 16 residues. Trimming took 4 bases from V and 5 from J; bases not matched to a gene: 11. The germline V gene encodes CDR1 SGHRS and CDR2 YFSETQ. Full variable domain (rest looked up from reference TRBV5-1 and TRBJ2-7): KAGVTQTPRYLIKTRGQQVTLSCSPISGHRSVSWYQQTPGQGLQFLFEYFSETQRNKGNFPGRFSGRQFSNSRSEMNVSTLELGDSALYLCASSDPTSGGFDEQYFGPGTRLTVT.

This sequence joins TRBV5-1 and TRBJ1-2; tentatively, D is TRBD1 (6 bases). CDR1 and CDR2 (germline): SGHRS, YFSETQ. Trimming cost V 0 bases and J 4 bases, with 13 bases left between them. There are 15 residues in the CDR3. The CDR3 loop reads CASSLDEPGAYGYTF. CDR3 coding DNA: TGCGCCAGCAGCTTGGACGAACCAGGGGCCTATGGCTACACCTTC.

This clone was seen only a few times. Different DNA sequences within this sample yield the same CDR3. The chain recombines TRBV5-6 with TRBJ2-7; 9 bases align to TRBD1. The germline CDR1 and CDR2 sequences are SGHDT and YYEEEE. The CDR3 consists of 14 residues. The ends lost 0 bases at V and 4 bases at J; junction bases unmatched: 2. The CDR3 is CASSLAGTGYEQYF. The CDR3, as DNA: TGTGCCAGCAGCTTGGCCGGGACAGGGTACGAGCAGTACTTC.

The J gene is TRBJ2-3, the V gene TRBV5-4; 8 positions match TRBD2. The CDR3 has 13 amino acids. V lost 4 bases and J lost 6; bases outside the gene matches: 4. Per the germline V gene, CDR1 is SGHNT and CDR2 is YYREEE (reference sequence). The CDR3 protein is CASSPAGEDTQYF. For the CDR3, the DNA is TGTGCCAGCAGCCCAGCGGGGGAGGATACGCAGTATTTT.

The rearrangement links TRBV9 to TRBJ2-5, with TRBD2 matching over 10 bases. The length of the CDR3 is 14 residues. CDR1 is SGDLS, CDR2 YYNGEE, per germline. Trimming took 4 bases from V and 5 from J; bases not matched to a gene: 5. CDR3 nucleotide sequence: TGTGCCAGCAGCCTAGGACTAGCGGTGGAGACCCAGTACTTC. Translated, it gives CASSLGLAVETQYF.

This clone was counted only a few times. The V and J genes are TRBV5-4 and TRBJ2-3; 11 bases fit TRBD1. From germline, CDR1 is SGHNT and CDR2 YYREEE (reference sequence). This CDR3 is 14 amino acids long. After removal of 3 bases from V and 5 bases from J, the junction contained 2 bases not matched to a gene. The CDR3 region is CASSWDRGLDTQYF. CDR3 DNA: TGTGCCAGCAGCTGGGACAGGGGGTTAGATACGCAGTATTTT.

This chain uses TRBV11-3 with TRBJ2-7; tentatively, D is TRBD1 (6 bases). CDR1 is SGHNT and CDR2 is YENEEA in the germline V gene. Trimming took 1 base from V and 3 from J, leaving 7 bases between them. This CDR3 comprises 13 residues. This CDR3 is CASSLAQGYEQYF. The CDR3 bases are TGTGCCAGCAGCTTAGCACAGGGCTACGAGCAGTACTTC. The whole variable domain, filled in from reference TRBV11-3 and TRBJ2-7, reads EAGVVQSPRYKIIEKKQPVAFWCNPISGHNTLYWYLQNLGQGPELLIRYENEEAVDDSQLPKDRFSAERLKGVDSTLKIQPAELGDSAVYLCASSLAQGYEQYFGPGTRLTVT.